This passage covers 10 T cell receptor beta chains from one sample sequenced in a study of shared clonotypes between healthy human individuals. TCRdb's table, derived via immunoSEQ multiplex PCR, lists solely in-frame clones and lacks some. The sample lists under 600,000 clones, 60% to 80% occurring once. Sequences were obtained from PBMCs. These receptors originate from a woman aged 40 to 50 in good health. Some clones in this sample may be carry-over from other donors' samples.

V and J are TRBV7-6 and TRBJ2-7; 9 bases line up with TRBD2. Germline-derived CDR1 and CDR2 are SGHVS and FNYEAQ. This CDR3 has 16 residues. The V and J ends lost 5 bases and 2 bases, in that order; junction bases with no gene match: 10. CDR3 DNA: TGTGCCAGCAGCCCTATGGGTAGCGGGAGCCCCTACGAGCAGTACTTC. Its protein is CASSPMGSGSPYEQYF.

This chain links TRBV9 with TRBJ1-5; possible D gene TRBD1, 5 bases. Germline-derived CDR1 and CDR2 are SGDLS and YYNGEE. V gave up 3 bases and J gave up 6 bases, with 13 bases separating them. The CDR3 length is 14 residues. The CDR3 spells CASSAGGNRQPQHF. The CDR3 region has the DNA TGTGCCAGCAGCGCGGGGGGGAACCGTCAGCCCCAGCATTTT.

A word on this clone: Other DNA sequences of this sample code for an identical CDR3. The J gene is TRBJ1-2, the V gene TRBV5-1; a weak D match, TRBD1 (6 bases). The CDR3 length is 18 residues. Germline V gene lookup returns CDR1 SGHRS and CDR2 YFSETQ. The ends were cut back, 0 bases at V and 6 bases at J, with 24 bases in the middle. The CDR3 here is CASSLAGPGQPTYNGYTF. The CDR3 DNA reads as TGCGCCAGCAGCTTGGCGGGGCCTGGACAGCCTACCTATAATGGCTACACCTTC.

The V call is TRBV19, the J call TRBJ2-1, with D possibly TRBD2 on 5 matching bases. Germline V gene sequence: CDR1 LNHDA, CDR2 SQIVND (reference sequence). CDR3 length equals 14 residues. V lost 7 bases to trimming and J lost 3 bases, with 13 bases between them. CDR3 bases: TGTGCCAGTACGGCCAGCGGAATCTACAATGAGCAGTTCTTC. This codes for CASTASGIYNEQFF.

The chain recombines TRBV7-2 with TRBJ2-5; tentative D call: TRBD1 (6 bases). CDR1 SGHTA and CDR2 FQGNSA come from the germline V gene. The CDR3 sequence is 15 residues long. V lost 5 bases and J 5 bases, leaving 18 bases between the germline ends. Written as DNA, the CDR3 is TGTGCCAGCAGCCACTCAAGACAGGTTGGGGAGACCCAGTACTTC. Its translation is CASSHSRQVGETQYF.

The J gene is TRBJ2-2, the V gene TRBV2; D possibly corresponds to TRBD2 (6 bases). Germline assignment: CDR1 SNHLY and CDR2 FYNNEI. With 10 bases removed from V and 6 bases from J, the gap between germline ends came to 24 bases. The CDR3 is 16 amino acids. The DNA of the CDR3 is TGTGCCACCTCAGGAGGGGCCCCCTATGTGTCCGGGGAGCTGTTTTTT. It specifies CATSGGAPYVSGELFF.

The chain combines TRBV18 with TRBJ1-1, with D unresolved. V lost 3 bases and J 0 bases, leaving 14 bases between the germline ends. This CDR3 has 16 residues. The V gene's germline CDR1 is KGHSH and CDR2 LQKENI. The CDR3 region is CASSPAAGGMNTEAFF. The CDR3 DNA reads as TGTGCCAGCTCACCCGCGGCAGGCGGGATGAACACTGAAGCTTTCTTT.

Here the CDR3 reads CAWNKLAGVTGELFF. CDR3 nucleotides: TGTGCCTGGAATAAACTAGCGGGAGTCACCGGGGAGCTGTTTTTT. V and J are TRBV30 and TRBJ2-2, with 11 bases lining up with TRBD2. The germline V gene encodes CDR1 GTSNPN and CDR2 SVGIG (reference sequence). V was clipped by 4 bases and J by 4 bases; unmatched bases: 5. This CDR3 has 15 amino acids.

The chain joins TRBV5-6 to TRBJ2-3; 14 nucleotides align to TRBD2. CDR1 is SGHDT, CDR2 YYEEEE, per germline. J gave up 2 bases and V 4 bases, and 9 bases lay outside the gene matches. CDR3 length: 18 residues. The DNA of the CDR3 is TGTGCCAGCAGCGGACAGGGACTAGCGGGAGCTTACACAGATACGCAGTATTTT. Protein sequence: CASSGQGLAGAYTDTQYF.

Many counts were recorded for this clone. The chain links TRBV5-1 to TRBJ2-2, with TRBD1 matching 8 bases. CDR3 length: 17 amino acids. J lost 6 bases, V lost 4 bases, and 14 bases had no gene match. Germline-derived CDR1 and CDR2 are SGHRS and YFSETQ. The CDR3: CASSPGPQGAGAGELFF. CDR3 in DNA: TGCGCCAGCAGCCCAGGACCTCAGGGGGCTGGGGCCGGGGAGCTGTTTTTT.